Listed here are 19 T cell receptor beta chains from one sample, sequenced in a study of blood T cells in healthy people across ages. Combining a sample-barcoded 5' primer with a J-beta primer mix, a second PCR ran for about 6 to 12 cycles. TCRdb re-called the 5' RACE reads through MiXCR, storing one row per CDR3 protein. The sample gives roughly 550,000 distinct CDR3 sequences, around 24% of which show up once; just over 8.5% is in the top ten. These same data were also listed under a study on T cells of mothers and their children.

The sequenced material came from blood. These receptors were collected from a boy younger than 18 in good health.

This clonotype has only a few counts. The gene calls are TRBV4-3 and TRBJ2-5; no clear D. Germline V gene data show CDR1 as LGHNA and CDR2 as YSLEER. V was pared by 0 bases and J by 1 base, with 6 bases between. The CDR3 contains 14 residues. CDR3 DNA sequence: TGCGCCAGCAGCCAAGATGCCTCCCAAGAGACCCAGTACTTC. Its translation: CASSQDASQETQYF.

This clonotype was seen more than once but under ten times. The chain carries TRBV19 and TRBJ2-1, with 10 bases aligning to TRBD1. Matching the DNA end better, TRBJ2-7 makes the J call doubtful. This CDR3 has 15 amino acids. The germline CDR1 and CDR2 sequences are LNHDA and SQIVND (reference sequence). The CDR3 region has the DNA TGTGCCAGTAGCGAATCGACAGGGGGCAACTACGAGCAGTACTTC. This sequence encodes CASSESTGGNYEQYF.

Comment on this clonotype: The junction and the germline gene differ at one end; a read error may be behind it. The V call is TRBV12-3 or TRBV12-4, the J call TRBJ2-3, with TRBD2 identical over 9 bases. The CDR3 covers 12 residues. In DNA form, the CDR3 reads TGTGCCAGCAGTCCTGGGGCGGGGGGGCCCCATTTT. Translated, it gives CASSPGAGGPHF.

This clonotype was seen only a few times. The rearrangement uses TRBV28 and TRBJ1-4; TRBD1 aligns across 7 bases. Per germline, CDR1 MDHEN and CDR2 SYDVKM. There are 12 residues in the CDR3. V lost 3 bases to trimming and J lost 12 bases; unmatched junction nucleotides: 4. CDR3 protein: CASSFPQGQLFF. The CDR3 DNA follows: TGTGCCAGCAGTTTTCCACAGGGGCAACTGTTTTTT.

The gene calls are TRBV7-2 and TRBJ1-2; tentatively, D is TRBD1 (6 bases). CDR1 and CDR2 (germline): SGHTA, FQGNSA. The length of the CDR3 is 14 residues. Deletions cut 8 bases from V and 0 bases from J, with 13 bases between. The CDR3 region has the DNA TGTGCCAGCGGACTAGGGGGGGCTAACTATGGCTACACCTTC. Translation gives CASGLGGANYGYTF.

This clonotype has more than one count but fewer than ten. The V and J genes are TRBV20-1 and TRBJ2-3; 11 bases fit TRBD2. Germline assignment: CDR1 DFQATT and CDR2 SNEGSKA (reference sequence). The CDR3 runs 15 residues. The trim removed 5 bases at V and 0 bases at J, leaving 4 bases unmatched. The CDR3 protein is CSAGTSGLSTDTQYF. CDR3 coding DNA: TGCAGTGCTGGGACTAGCGGACTAAGCACAGATACGCAGTATTTT.

The rearrangement links TRBV28 to TRBJ1-2, with TRBD1 as a possible D gene (6 bases). The CDR3 runs to 13 residues. The V gene's germline CDR1 is MDHEN and CDR2 SYDVKM. Deletions cut 11 bases from V and 2 bases from J, with 15 bases between. CDR3 loop: CAGGGTPNYGYTF. The CDR3 nucleotides are TGTGCCGGAGGCGGGACACCGAACTATGGCTACACCTTC.

This sequence joins TRBV12-3 or TRBV12-4 and TRBJ1-2; 8 nucleotides match TRBD1. The CDR3 has 14 residues. Losses at the gene ends were 6 bases for V and 6 bases for J; bases not matched to a gene: 9. This CDR3 is CASRPQGAGDGYTF. CDR3 bases: TGTGCCAGCAGACCCCAGGGGGCGGGTGATGGCTACACCTTC.

The rearrangement uses TRBV2 and TRBJ2-5; D is perhaps TRBD1 or TRBD2 (5 bases each). The CDR3 extends over 12 amino acids. Looked up from germline, CDR1 is SNHLY and CDR2 is FYNNEI. V lost 6 bases to trimming and J lost 5 bases, with 10 bases between them. The DNA for the CDR3 is TGTGCCAGCAGATGGGACCGGGAGACCCAGTACTTC. It codes for CASRWDRETQYF. The complete variable domain, with remaining parts taken from reference TRBV2 and TRBJ2-5, reads EPEVTQTPSHQVTQMGQEVILRCVPISNHLYFYWYRQILGQKVEFLVSFYNNEISEKSEIFDDQFSVERPDGSNFTLKIRSTKLEDSAMYFCASRWDRETQYFGPGTRLLVL.

This clonotype was seen only a few times. The chain couples TRBV29-1 to TRBJ1-2; D may be TRBD1 (5 bases). The CDR3 is made up of 13 amino acids. Trimming took 7 bases from V and 4 from J, leaving 16 bases between them. The germline gives CDR1 SQVTM, CDR2 ANQGSEA. Here the CDR3 DNA reads TGCAGCGCCGAGGGGTTAGGGAGCTATGGCTACACCTTC. Translating it yields CSAEGLGSYGYTF.

This sequence joins TRBV12-3 or TRBV12-4 and TRBJ2-7; D is unresolved. Trimming cost V 3 bases and J 0 bases, with 6 bases left between them. CDR3 length: 13 residues. DNA for the CDR3: TGTGCCAGCAGTTTCGATATCTCCTACGAGCAGTACTTC. Residues: CASSFDISYEQYF.

There are a few counts of this clonotype. CDR3 DNA: TGTGCCAGCAGTTACGGAAAGGGACGAAAGCAGTTCTTC. This codes for CASSYGKGRKQFF. This sequence joins TRBV6-5 and TRBJ2-1, with D tentatively TRBD1 or TRBD2 (5 bases each). The germline V and J ends were trimmed by 2 bases and 11 bases, with 13 bases remaining between them. The CDR3 has 13 residues. Germline-derived CDR1 and CDR2 are MNHEY and SVGAGI.

This clonotype was seen a handful of times. The chain links TRBV19 to TRBJ2-4; 8 bases align to TRBD1. V dropped 9 bases and J dropped 1; count of bases not matched to a gene: 2. This CDR3 has 13 residues. Per germline, CDR1 LNHDA and CDR2 SQIVND (reference sequence). CDR3 nucleotide sequence: TGTGCCAGCTGGGACAGGGCCAAAAACATTCAGTACTTC. It yields the protein CASWDRAKNIQYF.

This clonotype occurred many times. The chain joins TRBV27 to TRBJ2-1, with 12 bases identical to TRBD2. From germline, CDR1 is MNHEY and CDR2 SMNVEV (reference sequence). V lost 5 bases to trimming and J lost 8 bases; unmatched junction nucleotides: 7. The CDR3 has 15 residues. CDR3 sequence: CASSQPSGGAYEQFF. For the CDR3, the DNA is TGTGCCAGCAGTCAACCTAGCGGGGGGGCTTATGAGCAGTTCTTC.

This clonotype was detected a few times. The gene calls are TRBV28 and TRBJ2-5, with D hard to call. The V end was cut by 6 bases, the J end by 3 bases, with 11 bases between. Germline CDR1 is MDHEN and CDR2 is SYDVKM. The CDR3 runs to 13 residues. CDR3 bases: TGTGCCAGCAGCCTCAGGTGGGAAGAGACCCAGTACTTC. The encoded protein is CASSLRWEETQYF.

This clonotype was found a few times. V gene TRBV28 combines with J gene TRBJ1-2, with D perhaps TRBD1 (5 bases). Germline assignment: CDR1 MDHEN and CDR2 SYDVKM. This CDR3 comprises 15 residues. Trimming shortened V by 6 bases and J by 4 bases, and 18 bases separated the two germline ends. Written as DNA, the CDR3 is TGTGCCAGCAGCCAAACCCCGGGGGGAGGCTATGGCTACACCTTC. It codes for CASSQTPGGGYGYTF.

The chain carries TRBV6-2 or TRBV6-3 and TRBJ2-2; the D is unclear. There are 15 residues in the CDR3. The V end lost 6 bases, the J end lost 4 bases, and 15 bases lay between the germline ends. Germline V lookup: CDR1 MNHEY, CDR2 SVGEGT. CDR3 sequence: CASRLDATPTGELFF. CDR3 nucleotides: TGTGCCAGCAGATTAGATGCTACTCCCACCGGGGAGCTGTTTTTT.

As to this clonotype: At one of its ends the junction is not consistent with the germline gene, which may arise from a read error. This sequence joins TRBV29-1 and TRBJ2-1; TRBD2 matches 7 bases. This CDR3 is built from 15 residues. The V gene's germline CDR1 is SQVTM and CDR2 ANQGSEA. CDR3 DNA sequence: TGCAGCGTTCATGGGAGTGGCGGGAGTATTAATGGGCAGTTCTTC. Translation gives CSVHGSGGSINGQFF.

A few counts support this clonotype. V and J are TRBV28 and TRBJ2-2, with a tentative D call TRBD1 (5 bases). Germline CDR1 is MDHEN and CDR2 is SYDVKM. The CDR3 spans 16 residues. Trimming removed 6 bases at V and 1 base at J, with 15 bases between. CDR3 coding DNA: TGTGCCAGCAGCCGAGACAGCTACCTGAACACCGGGGAGCTGTTTTTT. Translation: CASSRDSYLNTGELFF.